This T cell receptor (beta chain) was sequenced for a study of Graves' ophthalmopathy and Graves' hyperthyroidism (dated by TCRdb to the late 2010s). Background on the whole study: Peripheral blood was collected before any treatment was given, at the time of initial diagnosis. The study used signatures of the TCR beta repertoire to tell Graves' ophthalmopathy apart from Graves' hyperthyroidism and to predict which patients would progress to ophthalmopathy. In total, approximately 130 blood samples were TCR-sequenced: fewer than 50 ophthalmopathy, roughly 77 hyperthyroidism and approximately 17 hyperthyroidism-to-ophthalmopathy patients. To explore V-J signatures that separate ophthalmopathy from hyperthyroidism, a discovery set of about a hundred patients was enrolled, consisting of about 41 with ophthalmopathy and roughly 57 with stable hyperthyroidism. For independent validation, a separate cohort was made up of approximately 19 hyperthyroidism patients plus 17 patients who later progressed from hyperthyroidism to ophthalmopathy. In over 5 hyperthyroidism patients, the T-cell repertoire of thyroid tissue was compared with the T-cell repertoire of blood. After sampling, hyperthyroidism patients received methimazole starting at 30 mg daily, and ophthalmopathy patients received high-dose intravenous methylprednisolone. For training and testing, the 100 or so patients in the discovery cohort were randomly divided in a 7:3 ratio. Overall study results and their limits: In validation, the model predicted ophthalmopathy progression with 55% to 71% sensitivity and 72.22% specificity; eleven to twelve predicted patients were CT-confirmed with GO in a median of approximately six months. Among expanded thyroid clonotypes with frequency above 0.001, most also showed up in blood, which suggests that blood repertoires may reflect the thyroid immune response. Sample size was not predetermined statistically, and investigators were not blinded to group allocation. Ophthalmopathy was separated from stable hyperthyroidism by the 13-signature model with roughly 90% sensitivity and 81% to 84% specificity in cross-validation and with 80%/75% in the test set.

TCR beta CDR3 regions were amplified from RNA transcripts for repertoire sequencing. HTBI primers and the Qiagen OneStep RT-PCR kit were used in a first-round RT-PCR, which was followed by a second-round multiplex PCR, size selection and purification. Sequencing of the libraries was carried out on an Illumina HiSeq2000 in paired-end mode with 100 bp reads. For the original study's pipeline: SOAPnuke was used for read processing, and reads with adapters, uncalled bases, a mean Phred below 15, or no exact constant-primer or identifier match were discarded. COPE v1.2.5 was used to merge high-quality paired reads. Unique nucleotide sequences were defined as clonotypes and aligned to IMGT TRB V, D and J references using MiTCR v1.1. Analysis was restricted to V-J combinations with a frequency above 0.0001, which covered roughly 99% of repertoires. For each V-J combination, a TCR clonal expansion and chaos score was defined as the ratio of F50 clonal expansion to chaos observed in the TCRdist matrix. Features were reduced by Welch's t-statistics and random forest to over 10 V-J combinations, which fed a naive Bayes classifier. Thyroid-blood repertoire similarity was quantified with the Morisita-Horn index. TCRdb took the public reads, trimmed them with fastp at Q25, ran MiXCR for clone calling and kept in-frame beta chains. Identical CDR3 protein sequences are pooled into one entry, listed with their most common genes and DNA. TCRdb's processing, not the authors', yielded these V and J calls. In all, the sample holds 350,000 to 400,000 distinct CDR3 sequences, and around 18% of those were seen once. The top ten clonotypes cover 1.6% of the sample.

Patients with ophthalmopathy had moderately to severely active disease, with a Clinical Activity Score of 3 or more, a NOSPECS grade of 4 or more, and a disease duration of less than 3 months. Anyone with other autoimmune diseases, uncontrolled infections, pregnancy or lactation was excluded from the study. Diagnosis relied on clinical symptoms, serum thyroxine, TRAb, thyroid ultrasound and orbital computed tomography. Ficoll-Paque density gradient centrifugation was used to isolate PBMCs from around 10 ml of fresh peripheral blood. Trizol reagent was used to extract the total RNA, and its quality was then checked on an Agilent 2100 Bioanalyzer. At least ten counts were recorded for this clonotype. Its antigen target is currently unknown. Base qualities are not at hand, and no much larger clone is one base apart. The germline V gene yields MNHEY for CDR1 and SVGAGI for CDR2. The CDR3 runs 12 residues from the cysteine to the phenylalanine. Kept here is only the CDR3 DNA, which spans 36 bases and is read in frame from base 1. Deletion took 2 bases off V and 5 bases off J, with a span of 6 bases between the germline ends.

The specimen was peripheral blood. The TCR comes from a woman aged 18-35 years with Graves' ophthalmopathy. Donor details come from another sample of the same person, matched by shared clones. The chain was built from TRBV6-5 and TRBJ1-1, with no reliable assignment of the D segment. The DNA sequence reads TGTGCCAGCAGTTACGAGGATACTGAAGCTTTCTTT. It translates as CASSYEDTEAFF.